This TCR beta chain emerged from a study of identical twins. Study-wide findings and caveats: There were fewer insertions in abundant cord blood beta clonotypes, but memory repertoires showed no such pattern. Compared with unrelated sharing, twin-shared out-of-frame alpha sequences had more low-probability sequences.

The donors were all healthy and Caucasian. The germline gives CDR1 SGHTA, CDR2 FQGNSA. V lost 6 bases to trimming and J lost 3 bases, with 14 bases between them. This CDR3 is built from 14 residues. Carrying unique molecular identifiers, the cDNA also gained a universal primer site through template switching. In TCRdb, the 5' RACE reads were re-called with MiXCR into one record per CDR3 protein. Of 200,000 to 250,000 distinct CDR3 sequences listed, under 12% are singletons. The sample holds a few counts of this clonotype. Its matching antigen is unknown. The TCR was taken from a man in his forties or fifties in good health. V usage is TRBV7-2 and J usage is TRBJ1-2; possibly TRBD1 for D (6 bases). The specimen was memory T cells sorted from blood. CDR3: CASRPRDTYYGYTF. As DNA, the CDR3 is TGTGCCAGCAGACCTCGGGACACCTACTATGGCTACACCTTC.